This is a list of T cell receptor beta chains from one sample in a study of regulatory T cells in long-lasting Graves disease. Using its own MiXCR run on the multiplex PCR reads, TCRdb lists one record per CDR3 protein. Counted here are fewer than 400,000 distinct CDR3 sequences, about 20% occurring once; the ten biggest clones make up about 36%. Material: peripheral blood mononuclear cells (PBMCs), obtained at new diagnosis, from a patient treated with antithyroid drugs. Receptor source: a female donor with Graves disease. CDR3s include the opening cysteine and the closing phenylalanine or tryptophan. Fields, in order: CDR3 DNA, CDR3 protein, J gene, clone size, V gene, D gene. D genes are given only for firm matches. Only part of the rows carry a size: once, few, many, or a class if the clone is expanded.

TGTGCCAGCGGACCTAGCGGGATTTCTGCCGGGGAGCTGTTTTTT	CASGPSGISAGELFF	TRBJ2-2	many	TRBV11-3	TRBD2
TGCAGTGCTAGAGAAGGGGGAAGAAACACTGAAGCTTTCTTT	CSAREGGRNTEAFF	TRBJ1-1	many	TRBV20-1	.
TGTGCCAGCAGTCCCCTCGGGCCAAGCACAGATACGCAGTATTTT	CASSPLGPSTDTQYF	TRBJ2-3	many	TRBV12-3/TRBV12-4	.
TGTGCCAGCAGTTTCCAGGGGGCCTACAATGAGCAGTTCTTC	CASSFQGAYNEQFF	TRBJ2-1	many	TRBV12-3/TRBV12-4	TRBD1
TGCGCCAGCAGCGCAAGGACGGACGAAGAGACCCAGTACTTC	CASSARTDEETQYF	TRBJ2-5	.	TRBV5-1	.
TGTGCCAGCAGCCAGAGTAGGGGGGGTCAGCCCCAGCATTTT	CASSQSRGGQPQHF	TRBJ1-5	.	TRBV3-1	.
TGTGCCAGTAGTAGAGGACGACTCGCGAACACCGGGGAGCTGTTTTTT	CASSRGRLANTGELFF	TRBJ2-2	many	TRBV19	.
TGTGCCAGCAGCTTAGAGGGGACAGCTGAAGAGACCCAGTCCTTC	CASSLEGTAEETQSF	TRBJ2-5	.	TRBV11-2	TRBD1
TGTGCCAGCAGTTCTGGGACTAGCGGGAGGGGAGATACGCAGTATTTT	CASSSGTSGRGDTQYF	TRBJ2-3	many	TRBV13	TRBD2
TGTGCCAGCAGCTTCCAGGGACTAGCGGGGAACACAGATACGCAGTATTTT	CASSFQGLAGNTDTQYF	TRBJ2-3	many	TRBV7-2	TRBD2
TGTGCCAGCGGTACCCTCGGGACAGGGGACTCCTACGAGCAGTACTTC	CASGTLGTGDSYEQYF	TRBJ2-7	many	TRBV2	TRBD1
TGTGCCAGCAGGACTGACACTGAAGCTTTCTTT	CASRTDTEAFF	TRBJ1-1	.	TRBV7-9	.
TGTGCCAGCAGTCTACTAGCGGGAAGCTCCTACGAGCAGTACTTC	CASSLLAGSSYEQYF	TRBJ2-7	few	TRBV3-1	TRBD2
TGTGCCACCAGCAGAGCTGGGCGCGGGGGACAGGGCCTAAATCAGCCCCAGCATTTT	CATSRAGRGGQGLNQPQHF	TRBJ1-5	few	TRBV15	TRBD1
TGTGCCAGCATAGGGACTAGCGGGAGCGGGTTTGGGGATGAGCAGTTCTTC	CASIGTSGSGFGDEQFF	TRBJ2-1	many	TRBV28	TRBD2
TGTGCCAGCAGCCCCGGGCAGTGGACATCCTACAATGAGCAGTTCTTC	CASSPGQWTSYNEQFF	TRBJ2-1	few	TRBV2	.
TGTGCCATCAGTCCTCCTGGAAACACCATATATTTT	CAISPPGNTIYF	TRBJ1-3	many	TRBV10-3	.
TGTGCCTGGAGTAAGGGCAGGGGCAAGTACAATGAGCAGTTCTTC	CAWSKGRGKYNEQFF	TRBJ2-1	many	TRBV30	.
TGTGCCAGCGATACAGGGGGGATGGCCTACGAGCAGTACTTC	CASDTGGMAYEQYF	TRBJ2-7	.	TRBV6-1	TRBD1
TGCAGCGTTGAAGTAGGGCAGATACAAGAGACCCAGTACTTC	CSVEVGQIQETQYF	TRBJ2-5	many	TRBV29-1	.
TGCAGCGTTGCCCTCAGGGGGCAGGAGACCCAGTACTTC	CSVALRGQETQYF	TRBJ2-5	many	TRBV29-1	TRBD1
TGTGCCAGCAGCTTAGGACCTAACTCCTACGAGCAGTACTTC	CASSLGPNSYEQYF	TRBJ2-7	.	TRBV5-4	.
TGTGCCAGCAGCCAACGGACGGGGGTGAACACTGAAGCTTTCTTT	CASSQRTGVNTEAFF	TRBJ1-1	.	TRBV4-2	.
TGTGCCAGCAGCCCCACGGGGTTAGCCGCCCACGAGCAGTACTTC	CASSPTGLAAHEQYF	TRBJ2-7	many	TRBV13	.
TGTGCCAGCAGTTCAAATACTAGGGACAATGAGCAGTTCTTC	CASSSNTRDNEQFF	TRBJ2-1	many	TRBV12-3/TRBV12-4	.
TGCGCCAGCAGCTTCGAAGGGATATCCTACGAGCAGTACTTC	CASSFEGISYEQYF	TRBJ2-7	many	TRBV5-1	.
TGTGCCAGCTCCGCGGCGGGGACTAGCGGGAGTTTTTATGAGCAGTTCTTC	CASSAAGTSGSFYEQFF	TRBJ2-1	.	TRBV6-1	TRBD2
TGTGCCAGCAGTGAAGTAATAGTAATAGATACGCAGTATTTT	CASSEVIVIDTQYF	TRBJ2-3	many	TRBV6-1	.